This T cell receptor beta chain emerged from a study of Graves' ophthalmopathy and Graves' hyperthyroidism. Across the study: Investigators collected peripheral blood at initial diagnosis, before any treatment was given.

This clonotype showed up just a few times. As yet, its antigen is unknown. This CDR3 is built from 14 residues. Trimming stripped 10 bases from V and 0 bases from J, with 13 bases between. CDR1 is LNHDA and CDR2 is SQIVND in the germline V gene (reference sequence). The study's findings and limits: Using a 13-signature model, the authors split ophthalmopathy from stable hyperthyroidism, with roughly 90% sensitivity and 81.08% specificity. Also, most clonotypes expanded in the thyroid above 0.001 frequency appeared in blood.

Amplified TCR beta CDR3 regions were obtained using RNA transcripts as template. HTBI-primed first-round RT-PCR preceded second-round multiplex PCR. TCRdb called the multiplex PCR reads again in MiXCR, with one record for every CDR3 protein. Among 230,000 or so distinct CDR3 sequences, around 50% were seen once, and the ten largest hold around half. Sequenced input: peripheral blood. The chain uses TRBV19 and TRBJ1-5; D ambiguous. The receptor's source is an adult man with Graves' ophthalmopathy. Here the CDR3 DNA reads TGTGCCACTAACCGAGGTTTTAGCAATCAGCCCCAGCATTTT. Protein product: CATNRGFSNQPQHF. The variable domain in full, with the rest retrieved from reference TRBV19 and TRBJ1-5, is DGGITQSPKYLFRKEGQNVTLSCEQNLNHDAMYWYRQDPGQGLRLIYYSQIVNDFQKGDIAEGYSVSREKKESFPLTVTSAQKNPTAFYLCATNRGFSNQPQHFGDGTRLSIL.